This T cell receptor beta chain was profiled in a study of blood T cells in healthy people across ages. The second PCR ran about 6 to 12 cycles with a sample-barcoded 5' primer and J-beta primers. TCRdb reanalysed the 5' RACE reads using MiXCR and keeps one entry per CDR3 protein. The table has 800,000 to 1,000,000 distinct CDR3 sequences, around 48% seen once. This CDR3 contains 15 residues. Per germline, CDR1 MNHEY and CDR2 SMNVEV (reference sequence). The sequence came from a man aged 30 to 39 in good health. The sequencing sample was made of blood. This chain joins TRBV27 and TRBJ2-5, with 7 bases aligning to TRBD2. Matching the DNA end better, TRBJ2-7 makes the J call doubtful. The CDR3 protein is CASSLLGGSNFEQYF. The DNA for the CDR3 is TGTGCCAGCAGTTTATTGGGCGGGAGCAACTTCGAGCAGTACTTC.